This T cell receptor (beta chain) originates from a study of technical replicates of blood from a handful of donors. Assay used: immunoSEQ multiplex PCR; TCRdb lists only in-frame clones, some missing. Of over 50,000 clones listed, about 89% were seen once; the top ten hold around 5.2%. The CDR3 has 12 amino acids. The V gene's germline CDR1 is LNHDA and CDR2 SQIVND (reference sequence). Trimming left V 4 bases short and J 8 bases short, with 9 bases between. The V call is TRBV19, the J call TRBJ2-1; unclear D gene. Input material: PBMCs. This sequence was found in a human donor in good health. Some clones in this sample may be carry-over from other donors' samples. CDR3 in amino acids: CASSTPRYEQFF. CDR3 coding DNA: TGTGCCAGTAGTACGCCTAGATATGAGCAGTTCTTC. Variable domain in full (rest from reference TRBV19 and TRBJ2-1): DGGITQSPKYLFRKEGQNVTLSCEQNLNHDAMYWYRQDPGQGLRLIYYSQIVNDFQKGDIAEGYSVSREKKESFPLTVTSAQKNPTAFYLCASSTPRYEQFFGPGTRLTVL.